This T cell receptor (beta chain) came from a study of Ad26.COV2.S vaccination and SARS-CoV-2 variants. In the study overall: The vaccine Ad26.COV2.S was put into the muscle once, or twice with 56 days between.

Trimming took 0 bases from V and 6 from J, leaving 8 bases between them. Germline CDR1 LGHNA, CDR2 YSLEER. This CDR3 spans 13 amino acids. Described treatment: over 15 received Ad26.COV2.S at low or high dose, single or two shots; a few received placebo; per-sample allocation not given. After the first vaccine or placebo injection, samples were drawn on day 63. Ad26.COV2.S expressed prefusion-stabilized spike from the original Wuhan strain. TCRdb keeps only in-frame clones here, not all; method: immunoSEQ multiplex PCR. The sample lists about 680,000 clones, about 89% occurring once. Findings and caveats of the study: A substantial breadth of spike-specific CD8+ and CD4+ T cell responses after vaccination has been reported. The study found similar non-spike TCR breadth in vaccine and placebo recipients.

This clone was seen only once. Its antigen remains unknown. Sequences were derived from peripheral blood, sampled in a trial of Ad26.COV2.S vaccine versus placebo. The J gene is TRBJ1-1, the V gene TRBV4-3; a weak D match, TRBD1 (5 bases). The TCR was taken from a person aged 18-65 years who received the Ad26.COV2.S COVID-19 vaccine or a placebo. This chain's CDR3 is CASSQDRRAEAFF. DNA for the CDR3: TGCGCCAGCAGCCAAGATCGCAGGGCTGAAGCTTTCTTT.